This is a list of T cell receptor beta chains from one sample in a study of T cells in Graves' hyperthyroidism and ophthalmopathy. TCRdb processed the multiplex PCR reads anew with MiXCR; each CDR3 protein has one entry. The profile shows approximately 690,000 distinct CDR3 sequences, about 14% of them singletons. Input material: blood. All receptors come from a woman aged 45-59 years with Graves' ophthalmopathy. CDR3s include the opening cysteine and the closing phenylalanine or tryptophan. A D gene is named only where the DNA matches it firmly. A row's size may be missing; if present it is once, few, many or a size class.

many	TRBV12-3/TRBV12-4	TRBJ1-5	TRBD1	CASSLGRGLGYSNQPQHF	TGTGCCAGCAGTTTGGGCAGGGGGCTGGGGTATAGCAATCAGCCCCAGCATTTT
many	TRBV2	TRBJ1-1	NA	CASTKTVNTEAFF	TGTGCCAGCACTAAGACGGTTAACACTGAAGCTTTCTTT
few	TRBV19	TRBJ2-6	TRBD1	CASSWDRDSGANVLTF	TGTGCCAGTAGTTGGGACAGGGACTCTGGGGCCAACGTCCTGACTTTC
NA	TRBV7-2	TRBJ2-1	NA	CASSLAAARTYNEQFF	TGTGCCAGCAGCTTAGCAGCAGCGAGAACCTACAATGAGCAGTTCTTC
many	TRBV12-3/TRBV12-4	TRBJ2-1	NA	CASSLAGWEQFF	TGTGCCAGCAGTCTCGCTGGGTGGGAGCAGTTCTTC
many	TRBV20-1	TRBJ1-2	NA	CSARLPGTAGYTF	TGCAGTGCTAGACTCCCGGGGACTGCTGGCTACACCTTC
many	TRBV28	TRBJ2-3	NA	CASSFYSNPDTQYF	TGTGCCAGCAGTTTCTACTCCAACCCAGATACGCAGTATTTT
many	TRBV5-1	TRBJ2-3	NA	CASSLAGGDTDTQYF	TGCGCCAGCAGCTTGGCCGGGGGAGACACAGATACGCAGTATTTT
many	TRBV7-2	TRBJ1-3	TRBD1	CASRTGANSGNTIYF	TGTGCCAGCAGAACAGGGGCGAACTCTGGAAACACCATATATTTT
many	TRBV13	TRBJ1-1	NA	CASSFLQTEAFF	TGTGCCAGCAGCTTTCTGCAGACTGAAGCTTTCTTT
many	TRBV7-9	TRBJ2-3	NA	CASSSSASDTQYF	TGTGCCAGCAGCTCTAGCGCATCAGATACGCAGTATTTT
NA	TRBV5-1	TRBJ1-4	NA	CASSAHRLPGEKLFF	TGCGCCAGCAGCGCCCACAGGCTCCCAGGTGAAAAACTGTTTTTT
NA	TRBV7-9	TRBJ2-3	NA	CASRPPSAGTDTQYF	TGTGCCAGCAGGCCCCCCTCAGCGGGCACAGATACGCAGTATTTT
few	TRBV12-3/TRBV12-4	TRBJ2-7	NA	CASSPSLHEQYF	TGTGCCAGCAGCCCCTCGTTACACGAGCAGTACTTC
many	TRBV5-1	TRBJ2-2	TRBD2	CASKMTSGSGTGELFF	TGCGCCAGCAAGATGACTAGCGGGAGCGGCACCGGGGAGCTGTTTTTT
many	TRBV5-1	TRBJ1-6	TRBD1	CASSLTGTGESPLHF	TGCGCCAGCAGCTTAACCGGGACAGGGGAGTCACCCCTCCACTTT
many	TRBV30	TRBJ1-1	NA	CAWRLGERFPEAFF	TGTGCCTGGAGATTGGGGGAACGGTTCCCTGAAGCTTTCTTT
few	TRBV4-1	TRBJ1-4	NA	CASSQDARVKLFF	TGCGCCAGCAGCCAAGACGCGCGGGTAAAACTGTTTTTT
few	TRBV28	TRBJ2-2	NA	CASIVGGTHGTGELFF	TGTGCCAGCATCGTAGGGGGGACCCATGGGACCGGGGAGCTGTTTTTT
once	TRBV28	TRBJ1-5	NA	CASSFKGRAVHF	TGTGCCAGCAGTTTCAAGGGCAGGGCGGTCCATTTT
many	TRBV20-1	TRBJ1-5	TRBD1	CSARERRTGSNQPQHF	TGCAGTGCTAGAGAGAGGAGGACAGGGAGCAATCAGCCCCAGCATTTT
few	TRBV6-1	TRBJ1-1	NA	CATKDFRETFF	TGTGCCACCAAAGATTTCAGGGAGACTTTCTTT
NA	TRBV7-2	TRBJ2-7	NA	CASSLLGKFYEQYF	TGTGCCAGCAGCTTATTAGGCAAATTCTACGAGCAGTACTTC
many	TRBV28	TRBJ2-7	TRBD2	CASSFHLASGSYEQYF	TGTGCCAGCAGTTTCCACCTTGCTAGCGGGTCCTACGAGCAGTACTTC
NA	TRBV6-2/TRBV6-3	TRBJ2-5	TRBD2	CASSPRRTYQRDWEETQYF	TGTGCCAGCAGTCCCCGCCGAACATACCAGCGGGATTGGGAAGAGACCCAGTACTTC
many	TRBV6-1	TRBJ2-7	NA	CASRDLKARTYEQYF	TGTGCCAGCAGGGACCTGAAAGCGCGAACCTACGAGCAGTACTTC
NA	TRBV29-1	TRBJ2-1	TRBD1	CSVDRTGFYNEQFF	TGCAGCGTTGACAGGACAGGTTTTTACAATGAGCAGTTCTTC
few	TRBV28	TRBJ2-1	TRBD2	CASSIPYPGLATHEQFF	TGTGCCAGCAGTATCCCGTACCCGGGACTAGCTACCCATGAGCAGTTCTTC
many	TRBV5-1	TRBJ2-3	NA	CASCGGVMGDTQYF	TGCGCCAGCTGCGGCGGGGTGATGGGAGATACGCAGTATTTT
many	TRBV12-5	TRBJ1-5	NA	CASGLLGIFLSFINQPQHF	TGTGCTAGTGGACTCCTCGGGATCTTCCTCTCCTTCATCAATCAGCCCCAGCATTTT
many	TRBV2	TRBJ2-1	TRBD1	CASSMGQPYNEQFF	TGTGCCAGCAGTATGGGACAGCCCTACAATGAGCAGTTCTTC
NA	TRBV28	TRBJ1-1	NA	CASIFGTRGSGEAFF	TGTGCTAGCATATTCGGGACAAGGGGCTCGGGGGAAGCTTTCTTT
NA	TRBV2	TRBJ1-4	TRBD1	CASRTGQGWNEKLFF	TGTGCCAGCAGGACGGGACAGGGTTGGAATGAAAAACTGTTTTTT
few	TRBV6-5	TRBJ1-1	NA	CASSYRHGVSTEAFF	TGTGCCAGCAGTTACCGACACGGAGTAAGCACTGAAGCTTTCTTT
many	TRBV7-2	TRBJ2-2	TRBD2	CASSLGTSTGELFF	TGTGCCAGCAGCTTAGGGACTAGTACAGGGGAGCTGTTTTTT
few	TRBV27	TRBJ2-5	NA	CASGSRTKQETQYF	TGTGCCAGCGGTTCCCGTACGAAACAAGAGACCCAGTACTTC
many	TRBV5-5	TRBJ2-7	TRBD1	CASSITDRDHEQYF	TGTGCCAGCAGCATTACGGACAGGGACCACGAGCAGTACTTC
few	TRBV12-3/TRBV12-4	TRBJ2-7	TRBD2	CASSLSASGSNEQYF	TGTGCCAGCAGTTTATCTGCTAGCGGGAGTAACGAGCAGTACTTC
many	TRBV10-3	TRBJ1-1	NA	CAISDDFYAFF	TGTGCCATCAGTGACGATTTTTATGCTTTCTTT
few	TRBV9	TRBJ2-7	TRBD1	CASSVGSTGTGVSEQYF	TGTGCCAGCAGCGTAGGCTCTACCGGGACAGGCGTTAGCGAGCAGTACTTC
many	TRBV12-3/TRBV12-4	TRBJ2-1	TRBD2	CASSWTSGNEQFF	TGTGCCAGCAGCTGGACTAGCGGCAATGAGCAGTTCTTC
many	TRBV15	TRBJ2-1	NA	CATSRDRGSYNEQFF	TGTGCCACCAGCAGAGATCGGGGATCCTACAATGAGCAGTTCTTC
many	TRBV19	TRBJ2-3	TRBD2	CASMGLAASTDTQYF	TGTGCCAGTATGGGACTAGCGGCTAGCACAGATACGCAGTATTTT
many	TRBV12-3/TRBV12-4	TRBJ1-2	TRBD1	CAGRPSGGADYGYTF	TGTGCCGGCAGACCGTCAGGGGGCGCCGACTATGGCTACACCTTC
many	TRBV12-3/TRBV12-4	TRBJ2-2	TRBD1	CASRGTGAHSPNTGELFF	TGTGCCAGCAGGGGGACAGGGGCCCATAGTCCGAACACCGGGGAGCTGTTTTTT
many	TRBV3-1	TRBJ2-5	NA	CASSQGLAANQETQYF	TGTGCCAGCAGCCAAGGTCTGGCGGCTAACCAAGAGACCCAGTACTTC
many	TRBV11-2	TRBJ2-3	NA	CASSLATPEADTQYF	TGTGCCAGCAGCTTAGCGACACCAGAAGCAGATACGCAGTATTTT
many	TRBV7-3	TRBJ2-5	NA	CASSLKGRPGETQYF	TGTGCCAGCAGCTTAAAAGGGCGTCCGGGAGAGACCCAGTACTTC
NA	TRBV4-1	TRBJ2-5	NA	CASSQGAWLAGIKETQYF	TGCGCCAGCAGCCAGGGGGCTTGGTTAGCGGGCATTAAAGAGACCCAGTACTTC
few	TRBV3-1	TRBJ2-2	TRBD2	CASSQVASGRIRNTGELFF	TGTGCCAGCAGCCAAGTCGCTAGCGGGAGAATCAGGAACACCGGGGAGCTGTTTTTT
many	TRBV11-3	TRBJ2-7	NA	CASSLSRYEQYF	TGTGCCAGCAGCTTAAGTCGTTACGAGCAGTACTTC
NA	TRBV7-9	TRBJ1-3	NA	CASSPGWSSGNTIYF	TGTGCCAGCAGCCCCGGGTGGAGCTCTGGAAACACCATATATTTT
few	TRBV19	TRBJ1-2	NA	CASSTPGGGYTF	TGTGCCAGTAGTACCCCGGGGGGAGGCTACACCTTC